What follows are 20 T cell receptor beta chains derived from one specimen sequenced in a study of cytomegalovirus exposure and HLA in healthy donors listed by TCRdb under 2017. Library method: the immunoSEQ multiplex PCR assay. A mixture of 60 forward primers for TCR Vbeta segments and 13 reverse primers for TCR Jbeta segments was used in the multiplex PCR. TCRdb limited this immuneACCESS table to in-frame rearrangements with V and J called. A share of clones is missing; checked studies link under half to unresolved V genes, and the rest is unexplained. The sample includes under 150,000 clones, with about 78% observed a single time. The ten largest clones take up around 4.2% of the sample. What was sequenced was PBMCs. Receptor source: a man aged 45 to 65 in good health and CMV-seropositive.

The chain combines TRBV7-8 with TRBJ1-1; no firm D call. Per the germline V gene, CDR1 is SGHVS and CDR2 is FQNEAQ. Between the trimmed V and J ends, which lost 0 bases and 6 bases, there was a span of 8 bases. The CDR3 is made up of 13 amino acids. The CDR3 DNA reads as TGTGCCAGCAGCTTAGCCATCAGCGCTGAAGCTTTCTTT. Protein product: CASSLAISAEAFF.

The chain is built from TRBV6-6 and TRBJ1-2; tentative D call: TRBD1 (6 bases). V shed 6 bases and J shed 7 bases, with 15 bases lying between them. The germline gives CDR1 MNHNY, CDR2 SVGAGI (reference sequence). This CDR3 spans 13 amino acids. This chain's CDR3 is CASRWDKPGGYTF. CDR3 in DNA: TGTGCCAGCAGATGGGACAAGCCGGGTGGCTACACCTTC.

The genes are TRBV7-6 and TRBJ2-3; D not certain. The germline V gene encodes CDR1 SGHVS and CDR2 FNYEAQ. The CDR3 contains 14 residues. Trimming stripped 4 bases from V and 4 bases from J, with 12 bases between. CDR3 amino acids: CASSSAVSPDTQYF. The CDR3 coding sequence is TGTGCCAGCAGCTCCGCGGTTAGCCCAGATACGCAGTATTTT.

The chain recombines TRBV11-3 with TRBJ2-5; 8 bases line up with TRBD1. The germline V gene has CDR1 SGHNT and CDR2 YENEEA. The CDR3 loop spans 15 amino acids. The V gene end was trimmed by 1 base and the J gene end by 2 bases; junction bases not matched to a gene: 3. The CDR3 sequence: CASSLGDRYQETQYF. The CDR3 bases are TGTGCCAGCAGCTTAGGGGACAGGTATCAAGAGACCCAGTACTTC.

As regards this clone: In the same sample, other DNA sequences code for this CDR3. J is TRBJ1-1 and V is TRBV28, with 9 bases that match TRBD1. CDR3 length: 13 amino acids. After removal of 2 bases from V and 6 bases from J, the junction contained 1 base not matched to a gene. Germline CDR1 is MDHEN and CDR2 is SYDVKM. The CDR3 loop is CASSLTGGSEAFF. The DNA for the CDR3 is TGTGCCAGCAGTTTAACAGGGGGCTCTGAAGCTTTCTTT.

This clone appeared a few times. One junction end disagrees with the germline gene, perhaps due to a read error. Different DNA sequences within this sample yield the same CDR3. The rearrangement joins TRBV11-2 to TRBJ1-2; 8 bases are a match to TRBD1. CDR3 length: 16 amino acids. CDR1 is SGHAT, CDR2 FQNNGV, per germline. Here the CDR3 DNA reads TGCGCCAGCAGCCAAGACGACCCGACAGGGGATTATGGCTACACCTTC. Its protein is CASSQDDPTGDYGYTF.

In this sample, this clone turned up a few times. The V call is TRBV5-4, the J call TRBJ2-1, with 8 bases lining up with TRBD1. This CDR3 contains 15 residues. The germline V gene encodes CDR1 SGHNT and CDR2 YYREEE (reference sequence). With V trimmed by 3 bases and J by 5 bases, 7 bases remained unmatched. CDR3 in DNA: TGTGCCAGCAGCTCTAAGACAGGGGTGGACAATGAGCAGTTCTTC. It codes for CASSSKTGVDNEQFF.

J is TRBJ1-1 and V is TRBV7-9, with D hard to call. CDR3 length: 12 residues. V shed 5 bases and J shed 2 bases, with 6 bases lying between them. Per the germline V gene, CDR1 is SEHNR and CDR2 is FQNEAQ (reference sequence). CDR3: CASSPTNTEAFF. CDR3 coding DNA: TGTGCCAGCAGCCCTACTAACACTGAAGCTTTCTTT. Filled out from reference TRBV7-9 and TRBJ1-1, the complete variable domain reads DTGVSQNPRHKITKRGQNVTFRCDPISEHNRLYWYRQTLGQGPEFLTYFQNEAQLEKSRLLSDRFSAERPKGSFSTLEIQRTEQGDSAMYLCASSPTNTEAFFGQGTRLTVV.

This CDR3 is CAISEKGGRNTDTQYF. CDR3 nucleotides: TGTGCCATCAGTGAGAAGGGCGGGAGGAACACAGATACGCAGTATTTT. The chain links TRBV10-3 to TRBJ2-3; TRBD2 agrees at 8 bases. This CDR3 comprises 16 residues. J gave up 2 bases and V 2 bases, and 6 bases lay outside the gene matches. Germline V gives CDR1 ENHRY, CDR2 SYGVKD.

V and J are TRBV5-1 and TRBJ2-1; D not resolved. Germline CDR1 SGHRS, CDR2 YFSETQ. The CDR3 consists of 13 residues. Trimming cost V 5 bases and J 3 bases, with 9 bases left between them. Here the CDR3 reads CASSPNSYNEQFF. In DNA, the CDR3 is TGCGCCAGCAGTCCGAACAGCTACAATGAGCAGTTCTTC. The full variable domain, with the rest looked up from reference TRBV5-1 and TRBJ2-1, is KAGVTQTPRYLIKTRGQQVTLSCSPISGHRSVSWYQQTPGQGLQFLFEYFSETQRNKGNFPGRFSGRQFSNSRSEMNVSTLELGDSALYLCASSPNSYNEQFFGPGTRLTVL.

For the CDR3, the DNA is TGTGCCAGCAGCCAACCAAGGAGCTCCTACAATGAGCAGTTCTTC. It yields the protein CASSQPRSSYNEQFF. The gene calls are TRBV11-2 and TRBJ2-1; D call uncertain. Looked up from germline, CDR1 is SGHAT and CDR2 is FQNNGV. The CDR3 extends over 15 amino acids. Trimming took off 5 bases at V and 0 bases at J, with 11 bases between the two ends.

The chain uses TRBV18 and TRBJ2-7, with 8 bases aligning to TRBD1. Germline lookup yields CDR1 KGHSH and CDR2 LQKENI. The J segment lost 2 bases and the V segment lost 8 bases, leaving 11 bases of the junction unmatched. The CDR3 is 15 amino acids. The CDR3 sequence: CASATGGSNAYEQYF. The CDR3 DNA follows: TGTGCCAGCGCCACAGGGGGGAGTAACGCCTACGAGCAGTACTTC.

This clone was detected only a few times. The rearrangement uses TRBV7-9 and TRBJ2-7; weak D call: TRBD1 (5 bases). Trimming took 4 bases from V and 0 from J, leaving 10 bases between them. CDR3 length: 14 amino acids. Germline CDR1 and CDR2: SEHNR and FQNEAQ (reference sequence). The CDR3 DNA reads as TGTGCCAGCAGCTCAACCGACAGCTCCTACGAGCAGTACTTC. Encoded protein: CASSSTDSSYEQYF.

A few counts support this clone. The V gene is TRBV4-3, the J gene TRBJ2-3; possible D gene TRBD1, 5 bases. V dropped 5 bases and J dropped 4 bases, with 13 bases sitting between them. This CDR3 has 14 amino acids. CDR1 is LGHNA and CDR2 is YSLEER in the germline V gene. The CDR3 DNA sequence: TGCGCCAGCAGCTTAGGGGCCGGCGCAGATACGCAGTATTTT. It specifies CASSLGAGADTQYF.

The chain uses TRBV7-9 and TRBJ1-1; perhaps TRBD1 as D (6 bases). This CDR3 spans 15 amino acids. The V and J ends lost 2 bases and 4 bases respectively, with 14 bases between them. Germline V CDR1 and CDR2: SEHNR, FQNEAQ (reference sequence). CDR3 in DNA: TGTGCCAGCAGCTTACCCAAGGACAGTTTCACTGAAGCTTTCTTT. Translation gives CASSLPKDSFTEAFF.

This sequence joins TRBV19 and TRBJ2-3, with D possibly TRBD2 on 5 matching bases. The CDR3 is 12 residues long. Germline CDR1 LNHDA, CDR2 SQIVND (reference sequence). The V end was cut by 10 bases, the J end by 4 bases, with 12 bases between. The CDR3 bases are TGTGCCACTTTGGGAGTTTCAGATACGCAGTATTTT. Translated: CATLGVSDTQYF. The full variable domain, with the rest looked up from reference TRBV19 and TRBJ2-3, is DGGITQSPKYLFRKEGQNVTLSCEQNLNHDAMYWYRQDPGQGLRLIYYSQIVNDFQKGDIAEGYSVSREKKESFPLTVTSAQKNPTAFYLCATLGVSDTQYFGPGTRLTVL.

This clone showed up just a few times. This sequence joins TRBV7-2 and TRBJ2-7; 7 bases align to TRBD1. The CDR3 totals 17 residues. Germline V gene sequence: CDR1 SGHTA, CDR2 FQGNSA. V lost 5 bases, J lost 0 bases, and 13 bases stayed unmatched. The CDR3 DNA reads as TGTGCCAGCAGCCCTAGGTGGACAGGTGTGAGCTCCTACGAGCAGTACTTC. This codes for CASSPRWTGVSSYEQYF.

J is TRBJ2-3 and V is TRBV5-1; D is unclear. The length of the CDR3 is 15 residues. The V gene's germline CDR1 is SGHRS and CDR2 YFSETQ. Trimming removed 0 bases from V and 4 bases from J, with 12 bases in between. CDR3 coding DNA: TGCGCCAGCAGCTTGGGGCAGGTAATGGCAGATACGCAGTATTTT. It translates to CASSLGQVMADTQYF.

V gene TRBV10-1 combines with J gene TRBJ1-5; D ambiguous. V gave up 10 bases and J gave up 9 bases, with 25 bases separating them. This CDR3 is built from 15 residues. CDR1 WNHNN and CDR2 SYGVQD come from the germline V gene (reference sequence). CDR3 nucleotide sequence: TGCGCCACCAAAGGGAGGAAGGCAGGTGCGGGGCCCCAGCATTTT. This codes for CATKGRKAGAGPQHF.

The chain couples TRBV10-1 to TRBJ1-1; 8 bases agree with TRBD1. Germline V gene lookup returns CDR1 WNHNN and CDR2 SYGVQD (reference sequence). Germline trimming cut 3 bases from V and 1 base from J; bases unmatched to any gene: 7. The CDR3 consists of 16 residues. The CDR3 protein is CASSDLPGTGNTEAFF. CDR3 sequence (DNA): TGCGCCAGCAGTGACCTACCCGGGACAGGGAACACTGAAGCTTTCTTT.